The entry below describes one T cell receptor beta chain. Its specific antigen is unknown. No clone much larger than this one lies a single base away; base qualities are absent. The CDR3 covers 16 residues, taking in both the cysteine and the phenylalanine. Of the read, only the CDR3 DNA is kept; its 48 bases are in frame from base 1. A distance of 22 bases separates the germline ends of V and J, which lose 6 bases and 5 bases respectively. According to the germline V gene (reference sequence), CDR1 reads WNHNN and CDR2 reads SYGVQD. The sample belongs to a study of blood T cell dynamics during melanoma immunotherapy (dated by TCRdb to the early 2020s). Context from the whole study: The patients had metastatic melanoma and were given first-line pembrolizumab or nivolumab plus ipilimumab as standard of care in the United Kingdom. Peripheral T cell receptor repertoires of metastatic melanoma patients were profiled before and after one cycle of checkpoint inhibitor therapy to find early correlates of response. The training cohort was made up of consecutive patients, while a further independent group of patients from the same centre was pooled to form an external validation set. Broad study findings and their caveats: The relatively small sample size was acknowledged as potentially limiting generalization of the results. Patients who later achieved disease control showed a bifurcated PBMC repertoire reorganization at W3, with increased clonality or increased diversity, unlike progressors. Whether the T cell clones driving repertoire changes were melanoma-specific or reflected general immune activation could not be determined in the study.

For every bulk PBMC sample, a fixed 350 ng of DNA was loaded. The immunoSEQ TCRb Assay kit was used according to manufacturer instructions to amplify TCR beta CDR3 sequences from genomic DNA. The KAPA Library Quantification Kit for Illumina platforms was used to quantify pooled libraries by qPCR. Pooled libraries were sequenced on an Illumina NextSeq 500, clustered at about 0.55-1.2 pM. The authors processed their data as follows. Analysis of the TCR data relied on immunoSEQ ANALYZER and the R LymphoSeq package. A rearrangement efficiency score was calculated as productive divided by the sum of productive and non-productive CDR3 sequences. Clonality was measured with the Gini coefficient and diversity with the Renyi index at alpha=1, compared pairwise between timepoints within each patient. Clonal relatedness, based on an edit distance of 3, and repertoire similarity, based on the Bhattacharyya coefficient, were both computed in LymphoSeq. To classify response, a linear discriminant analysis based on week-3 changes in clonality and diversity was built using the R MASS and caret packages. TCRdb's version of the immuneACCESS table is confined to in-frame rearrangements and falls short of the full clone set. An unresolved V gene accounts for under half of the shortfall where checked; the remainder is of unknown origin. Clone size and the V and J calls come from that table; the DNA yielded D and trimming. The sample table contains 9,500 to 14,000 clones; only one count was recorded for 83% of them. Jointly, the top ten make up 19% of the sample.

The time point label for this specimen denotes: pre-treatment baseline. Blood samples were taken at two points: before treatment (T0) and at week 3 (W3), which came after the first cycle of checkpoint blockade. Except for two patients with rapid clinical progression, response was assessed 12 weeks after the first infusion by RECIST 1.1; disease control meant complete response, partial response or stable disease. Patients were excluded for prior systemic cancer treatment, concomitant immunosuppressant therapy or synchronous other active malignancies. Both bulk PBMC and plasma cell-free DNA were sequenced for TCR beta so that circulating cells and T cell turnover could be tracked. PBMC were isolated from blood with Lymphoprep and SepMate tubes, followed by red cell lysis. QIAamp DNA Blood Mini kits were used to extract DNA from both PBMC and sorted T cell subsets.

The source material was blood, sampled from a patient treated with checkpoint blockade. This receptor chain uses TRBV10-1 and TRBJ2-5; TRBD2 might be the D gene, on 6 matching bases. This receptor was taken from a human donor with melanoma. DNA sequence: TGCGCCAGCAGACTCCGGGACGCGAGGGCGGGGGAGACCCAGTACTTC. Translated, it gives CASRLRDARAGETQYF.